A selection of T cell receptor beta chains follows, all from one sample in a study of shared clonotypes between healthy human individuals. Data came from immunoSEQ multiplex PCR; TCRdb stores just in-frame clones and leaves some out. The sample shows about 520,000 clones, roughly 95% of them seen only once. The sequencing sample was made of naive CD4+ T cells sorted from blood. The source is a woman in her thirties in good health. The CDR3 runs from the conserved cysteine through the conserved F or W. The D gene is left open where the match is weak. Size values are once, few and many counts, or a class for expanded clones, and some rows have none.

CDR3: CASRYGTGGQETQYF
DNA: TGTGCCAGCAGATACGGGACAGGGGGCCAAGAGACCCAGTACTTC
D: TRBD1
size: NA
V: TRBV5-8
J: TRBJ2-5

CDR3: CASSSTGQASYEQYF
DNA: TGTGCCAGCAGTTCCACGGGACAGGCGTCCTACGAGCAGTACTTC
D: TRBD1
size: NA
V: TRBV27
J: TRBJ2-7

CDR3: CASSLDRSNQPQHF
DNA: TGTGCCAGTAGCCTTGACAGAAGCAATCAGCCCCAGCATTTT
D: NA
size: NA
V: TRBV19
J: TRBJ1-5

CDR3: CASSLSGLVSDTQYF
DNA: TGCGCCAGCAGCTTGTCAGGACTAGTTTCAGATACGCAGTATTTT
D: TRBD2
size: NA
V: TRBV5-1
J: TRBJ2-3

CDR3: CASSQAPALADYNEQFF
DNA: TGCGCCAGCAGCCAAGCGCCAGCACTAGCGGATTACAATGAGCAGTTCTTC
D: TRBD2
size: NA
V: TRBV4-1
J: TRBJ2-1

CDR3: CASRPNSGDRGYYNEQFF
DNA: TGTGCCAGTAGACCCAACTCGGGGGATCGAGGTTACTACAATGAGCAGTTCTTC
D: NA
size: NA
V: TRBV19
J: TRBJ2-1

CDR3: CASSRIAYNEQFF
DNA: TGTGCCAGTAGTAGAATAGCGTACAATGAGCAGTTCTTC
D: NA
size: few
V: TRBV19
J: TRBJ2-1

CDR3: CASSARLVATGELFF
DNA: TGTGCCAGCAGCGCCAGACTAGTGGCCACCGGGGAGCTGTTTTTT
D: NA
size: NA
V: TRBV7-8
J: TRBJ2-2

CDR3: CSVEDLSYEQYF
DNA: TGCAGCGTTGAAGATCTCAGCTACGAGCAGTACTTC
D: NA
size: NA
V: TRBV29-1
J: TRBJ2-7

CDR3: CASSVGADNEQFF
DNA: TGTGCCAGCAGCGTAGGGGCGGACAATGAGCAGTTCTTC
D: NA
size: NA
V: TRBV9
J: TRBJ2-1

CDR3: CSARDNSPLHF
DNA: TGCAGTGCTAGAGACAATTCACCCCTCCACTTT
D: NA
size: NA
V: TRBV20-1
J: TRBJ1-6

CDR3: CASSLSQGGTDTQYF
DNA: TGTGCCAGCAGTTTGTCACAGGGGGGCACAGATACGCAGTATTTT
D: TRBD1
size: NA
V: TRBV28
J: TRBJ2-3

CDR3: CASSSRTSGSSEQYF
DNA: TGCGCCAGCAGCTCTAGGACTAGCGGGAGTTCCGAGCAGTACTTC
D: TRBD2
size: few
V: TRBV5-1
J: TRBJ2-7

CDR3: CASSQDHGTGYEQYF
DNA: TGCGCCAGCAGCCAAGATCACGGGACAGGCTACGAGCAGTACTTC
D: TRBD1
size: NA
V: TRBV4-1
J: TRBJ2-7

CDR3: CASSPGQGNTEAFF
DNA: TGTGCCAGCAGCCCAGGACAGGGTAACACTGAAGCTTTCTTT
D: TRBD1
size: NA
V: TRBV7-9
J: TRBJ1-1

CDR3: CASSPPGPRSVVQYF
DNA: TGTGCCAGCAGCCCTCCGGGACCCCGGAGCGTAGTGCAGTACTTC
D: NA
size: NA
V: TRBV28
J: TRBJ2-7

CDR3: CASSLWGQGEEKLFF
DNA: TGTGCCAGCAGTTTATGGGGACAGGGGGAAGAAAAACTGTTTTTT
D: TRBD1
size: once
V: TRBV27
J: TRBJ1-4

CDR3: CASSPPGLAGGQYF
DNA: TGTGCCAGTAGTCCCCCCGGACTAGCGGGAGGGCAGTATTTT
D: TRBD2
size: NA
V: TRBV19
J: TRBJ2-3

CDR3: CASSLNSLANEQFF
DNA: TGTGCCAGCAGCTTAAATAGCCTAGCCAATGAGCAGTTCTTC
D: NA
size: NA
V: TRBV7-3
J: TRBJ2-1

CDR3: CASRGVSSYNEQFF
DNA: TGTGCCAGTCGTGGTGTTAGCTCCTACAATGAGCAGTTCTTC
D: NA
size: NA
V: TRBV19
J: TRBJ2-1

CDR3: CAGGHPNEKLFF
DNA: TGTGCCGGGGGGCACCCCAATGAAAAACTGTTTTTT
D: NA
size: NA
V: TRBV28
J: TRBJ1-4

CDR3: CASSYSNSEQYF
DNA: TGTGCCAGCAGTTACTCGAACAGCGAGCAGTACTTC
D: NA
size: NA
V: TRBV6-5
J: TRBJ2-7